One and the same sample provided the 21 T cell receptor beta chains below, sequenced in a study of spatial heterogeneity in lung cancer. From the 5' RACE reads, TCRdb called clonotypes with MiXCR, one entry per CDR3 protein. The top ten clones hold about 25% of a sample with 25,000 to 30,000 distinct CDR3 sequences, over 10% of them seen once. As for time point: sample taken at primary tumor resection. The sequenced material consisted of unsorted whole RNA from tumor, nontumor lung or frozen PBMC. This material consisted of PBMCs, taken at surgery. Receptors originate from a female donor with early-stage non-small cell lung cancer.

The table lists this clonotype with many counts. J is TRBJ2-5 and V is TRBV28, with D uncertain. CDR3 length equals 13 residues. Germline CDR1 reads MDHEN; CDR2 reads SYDVKM. V was pared by 6 bases and J by 4 bases, with 12 bases between. The CDR3 nucleotides are TGTGCCAGCAGCCAGCCACCCATAGAGACCCAGTACTTC. It yields the protein CASSQPPIETQYF.

The chain employs TRBV18 and TRBJ2-3; D ambiguous. With 3 bases removed from V and 1 base from J, the gap between germline ends came to 20 bases. The CDR3 loop spans 18 amino acids. Germline assignment: CDR1 KGHSH and CDR2 LQKENI. In DNA form, the CDR3 reads TGTGCCAGCTCACCTTTTAGACGTTCGAACTCTGGCACAGATACGCAGTATTTT. The encoded protein is CASSPFRRSNSGTDTQYF.

This clonotype was picked up a small number of times. The V gene is TRBV7-2, the J gene TRBJ2-2; TRBD2 agrees at 13 bases. With 1 base clipped from V and 0 bases from J, the junction kept 8 bases outside the gene matches. The CDR3 has 20 residues. CDR1 SGHTA and CDR2 FQGNSA come from the germline V gene. The CDR3 nucleotides are TGTGCCAGCAGCTTAGGGCCGGGACTAGCGGGATCCGCGAACACCGGGGAGCTGTTTTTT. Translated, it gives CASSLGPGLAGSANTGELFF.

This clonotype was seen many times. This chain connects TRBV2 to TRBJ1-4; TRBD1 matches at 7 bases. This CDR3 comprises 15 residues. The germline V gene has CDR1 SNHLY and CDR2 FYNNEI. Losses at the gene ends were 6 bases for V and 4 bases for J; bases not matched to a gene: 8. CDR3 sequence: CASSGQAAINEKLFF. Here the CDR3 DNA reads TGTGCCAGCAGCGGACAGGCAGCGATTAATGAAAAACTGTTTTTT.

At least ten counts were recorded for this clonotype. The chain uses TRBV12-3 or TRBV12-4 and TRBJ1-3; D is ambiguous. There are 12 residues in the CDR3. V lost 7 bases and J 1 base, leaving 5 bases between the germline ends. The CDR3 nucleotides read TGTGCCAGCATTCCATCTGGAAACACCATATATTTT. It translates to CASIPSGNTIYF.

This clonotype was detected many times. The chain carries TRBV2 and TRBJ2-5; D is unresolved. V lost 6 bases, J lost 8 bases, and 19 bases lay in between. This CDR3 has 14 residues. Per germline, CDR1 SNHLY and CDR2 FYNNEI. CDR3 region: CASSDTGPRVTQYF. The DNA for the CDR3 is TGTGCCAGCAGCGATACCGGGCCTCGGGTTACCCAGTACTTC.

This clonotype came up many times. The CDR3 sequence: CASSDRDRGNQPQHF. CDR3 nucleotides: TGTGCCAGCAGTGACCGGGACAGGGGCAATCAGCCCCAGCATTTT. The gene calls are TRBV28 and TRBJ1-5, with 9 bases lining up with TRBD1. Trimming took 5 bases from V and 2 from J; bases not matched to a gene: 4. This CDR3 contains 15 residues. Germline V gene data show CDR1 as MDHEN and CDR2 as SYDVKM.

This clonotype was counted at least ten times. The rearrangement uses TRBV10-3 and TRBJ2-7, with D maybe TRBD2 (5 bases). CDR1 ENHRY and CDR2 SYGVKD come from the germline V gene. V lost 3 bases and J 1 base, leaving 13 bases between the germline ends. The CDR3 length is 15 residues. DNA for the CDR3: TGTGCCATCAGTGACGGACTGAAACCATCCTACGAGCAGTACTTC. Its translation is CAISDGLKPSYEQYF.

This rearrangement joins TRBV9 to TRBJ2-5, with D possibly TRBD1 on 6 matching bases. CDR3 length: 13 amino acids. Germline lookup yields CDR1 SGDLS and CDR2 YYNGEE. Trimming cost V 3 bases and J 4 bases, with 10 bases left between them. CDR3 amino acids: CASSGDIGETQYF. In nucleotides, the CDR3 is TGTGCCAGCAGCGGGGACATCGGAGAGACCCAGTACTTC.

In this sample, this clonotype turned up a few times. The chain carries TRBV15 and TRBJ1-1, with D possibly being TRBD1 (6 bases). The germline CDR1 and CDR2 sequences are LNHNV and YYDKDF (reference sequence). V lost 7 bases and J 1 base, leaving 7 bases between the germline ends. The CDR3 covers 12 residues. In DNA form, the CDR3 reads TGTGCCACCACGACAGGGAACACTGAAGCTTTCTTT. It translates to CATTTGNTEAFF. Full variable domain (rest looked up from reference TRBV15 and TRBJ1-1): DAMVIQNPRYQVTQFGKPVTLSCSQTLNHNVMYWYQQKSSQAPKLLFHYYDKDFNNEADTPDNFQSRRPNTSFCFLDIRSPGLGDTAMYLCATTTGNTEAFFGQGTRLTVV.

This clonotype was counted at least ten times. This sequence joins TRBV27 and TRBJ1-1; D remains unclear. V was shortened by 0 bases and J by 0 bases, with 2 bases between the two germline ends. Germline loops: CDR1 MNHEY, CDR2 SMNVEV (reference sequence). The CDR3 sequence is 13 residues long. This CDR3 is CASSLSVNTEAFF. CDR3 sequence (DNA): TGTGCCAGCAGTTTATCAGTGAACACTGAAGCTTTCTTT.

This clonotype has a single count. The chain uses TRBV7-2 and TRBJ1-5; D gene ambiguous. Trimming took off 1 base at V and 8 bases at J, with 9 bases between the two ends. The CDR3 runs 13 residues. Germline V gives CDR1 SGHTA, CDR2 FQGNSA. The CDR3 bases are TGTGCCAGCAGCTTAGTCCAAGGAGAGCCCCAGCATTTT. Protein: CASSLVQGEPQHF.

This clonotype was seen ten or more times. The chain couples TRBV7-8 to TRBJ2-7; D possibly matches TRBD1 or TRBD2 (5 bases each). The CDR3 is made up of 17 amino acids. Germline V gene lookup returns CDR1 SGHVS and CDR2 FQNEAQ. Trimming stripped 1 base from V and 5 bases from J, with 21 bases between. This chain's CDR3 is CASSLGVVRGDFHEQYF. The DNA for the CDR3 is TGTGCCAGCAGCTTAGGCGTGGTCCGGGGCGATTTCCACGAGCAGTACTTC. The whole variable domain, filled in from reference TRBV7-8 and TRBJ2-7, reads GAGVSQSPRYKVAKRGQDVALRCDPISGHVSLFWYQQALGQGPEFLTYFQNEAQLDKSGLPSDRFFAERPEGSVSTLKIQRTQQEDSAVYLCASSLGVVRGDFHEQYFGPGTRLTVT.

This clonotype was seen repeatedly, ten times or more. The chain has TRBV19 and TRBJ1-2, with D tentatively TRBD1 (5 bases). With 3 bases removed from V and 2 bases from J, the gap between germline ends came to 7 bases. The CDR3 consists of 13 residues. Germline V gene data show CDR1 as LNHDA and CDR2 as SQIVND (reference sequence). The CDR3 DNA reads TGTGCCAGTAGTATCTCAGGGAACTATGGCTACACCTTC. Its protein product is CASSISGNYGYTF.

The chain employs TRBV28 and TRBJ1-4; tentatively, D is TRBD1 (5 bases). V was clipped by 2 bases and J by 13 bases, with 11 bases between them. The CDR3 extends over 12 amino acids. Germline V gene sequence: CDR1 MDHEN, CDR2 SYDVKM. The CDR3 DNA sequence: TGTGCCAGCAGTTTAGGCCAGGGTCTACTGTTTTTT. It is translated as CASSLGQGLLFF.

CDR3 DNA: TGTGCCAGCAGCAAGACTAGCGGGAGACGGACCGGGGAGCTGTTTTTT. Amino acid sequence: CASSKTSGRRTGELFF. The chain carries TRBV9 and TRBJ2-2; 12 nucleotides align to TRBD2. Germline V gene sequence: CDR1 SGDLS, CDR2 YYNGEE. V trimming: 4 bases; J trimming: 5 bases; junction bases outside the gene matches: 6. This CDR3 contains 16 residues.

The sample holds many counts of this clonotype. The chain carries TRBV20-1 and TRBJ1-1, with 7 bases lining up with TRBD1. J gave up 5 bases and V 3 bases, and 24 bases lay outside the gene matches. Germline-derived CDR1 and CDR2 are DFQATT and SNEGSKA (reference sequence). This CDR3 is built from 19 residues. CDR3 amino acids: CSASTSLGGGATLGTEAFF. The CDR3 nucleotides are TGCAGTGCTAGTACTTCCCTGGGAGGGGGCGCGACTTTGGGGACTGAAGCTTTCTTT.

This clonotype was detected many times. The chain uses TRBV7-9 and TRBJ2-1; D ambiguous. This CDR3 spans 12 amino acids. V was shortened by 6 bases and J by 10 bases, with 13 bases between the two germline ends. CDR1 and CDR2 from the germline V gene are SEHNR and FQNEAQ (reference sequence). The CDR3 region has the DNA TGTGCCAGCAGTCAGCCTAGTGGAGAGCAGTTCTTC. Its protein product is CASSQPSGEQFF.

This clonotype has ten or more counts. The chain employs TRBV28 and TRBJ2-3; D unclear. The V gene's germline CDR1 is MDHEN and CDR2 SYDVKM. The CDR3 sequence is 13 residues long. Between the trimmed V and J ends, which lost 3 bases and 7 bases, there was a span of 11 bases. The CDR3 DNA sequence: TGTGCCAGCAGTTTTCAAGGTTCAAATACGCAGTATTTT. This gives the protein CASSFQGSNTQYF.

Ten or more counts support this clonotype. The V call is TRBV20-1, the J call TRBJ2-5; TRBD2 agrees at 10 bases. Looked up from germline, CDR1 is DFQATT and CDR2 is SNEGSKA (reference sequence). The V gene end was trimmed by 2 bases and the J gene end by 5 bases; junction bases not matched to a gene: 8. The CDR3 runs 15 residues. CDR3 amino acids: CSARSPLAGLETQYF. Written as DNA, the CDR3 is TGCAGTGCTAGATCCCCACTAGCGGGGTTGGAGACCCAGTACTTC.

This clonotype appeared many times. The gene calls are TRBV4-3 and TRBJ1-2; D uncertain. Trimming removed 0 bases at V and 4 bases at J, with 9 bases between. Germline CDR1 is LGHNA and CDR2 is YSLEER. The CDR3 is 14 residues long. The CDR3 protein is CASSQDVGGYGYTF. DNA of the CDR3: TGCGCCAGCAGCCAAGATGTCGGCGGCTATGGCTACACCTTC.